A selection of T cell receptor beta chains follows, all from one sample in a study of PD-L1 blockade in urothelial cancer. The repertoire was sequenced with immunoSEQ multiplex PCR; TCRdb's copy has only in-frame clones and lacks some. The sample has about 20,000 clones, almost 90% seen once. The material sequenced was PBMCs, taken around atezolizumab (anti-PD-L1) treatment. Source of these receptors: a man aged 45-65 years with urothelial cancer. The CDR3 runs from the conserved cysteine through the conserved F or W. The D gene is left open where the match is weak. Clone size appears in some rows only: once, few, many, or a class for an expanded clone.

clone size,CDR3 length,V gene,J gene,D gene,CDR3 protein,CDR3 DNA
-,13,TRBV11-2,TRBJ2-7,-,CASGGHNYYEQYF,TGTGCCAGCGGGGGCCACAATTACTACGAGCAGTACTTC
-,14,TRBV19,TRBJ2-7,-,CASSVRDNSYEQYF,TGTGCCAGTAGTGTCCGGGACAACTCCTACGAGCAGTACTTC
-,16,TRBV12-5,TRBJ2-7,TRBD2,CASGLALSGGAYEQYF,TGTGCTAGTGGTTTGGCCCTCAGCGGGGGGGCCTACGAGCAGTACTTC
-,17,TRBV11-2,TRBJ2-5,TRBD2,CASSRYPIAGEQETQYF,TGTGCCAGCAGCCGATATCCCATAGCGGGGGAGCAAGAGACCCAGTACTTC
-,14,TRBV5-1,TRBJ2-7,TRBD2,CASSIRGRAGEQYF,TGCGCCAGCAGCATCCGCGGGAGGGCTGGCGAGCAGTACTTC
-,15,TRBV5-1,TRBJ1-2,-,CASSLAAGTNYGYTF,TGCGCCAGCAGCTTGGCGGCAGGGACTAACTATGGCTACACCTTC
-,14,TRBV2,TRBJ2-7,-,CASSEALPPYEQYF,TGTGCCAGCAGTGAAGCTCTTCCCCCCTACGAGCAGTACTTC
few,15,TRBV6-5,TRBJ1-4,-,CASSYSRGTNEKLFF,TGTGCCAGCAGTTACTCGCGGGGCACTAATGAAAAACTGTTTTTT
-,16,TRBV19,TRBJ2-4,TRBD2,CATTKFGGAPGNIQYF,TGTGCCACTACAAAGTTCGGGGGGGCGCCGGGGAACATTCAGTACTTC
-,16,TRBV11-2,TRBJ2-5,TRBD2,CASSLVSGGTQETQYF,TGTGCCAGCAGCCTAGTAAGCGGGGGGACCCAAGAGACCCAGTACTTC
-,16,TRBV11-2,TRBJ2-3,TRBD1,CASSSLQGPYPDTQYF,TGTGCCAGCAGCTCCCTACAGGGGCCCTACCCAGATACGCAGTATTTT
-,14,TRBV29-1,TRBJ2-1,-,CSVEVGLRQNEQFF,TGCAGCGTTGAAGTGGGACTCCGGCAGAATGAGCAGTTCTTC
-,15,TRBV5-1,TRBJ2-7,TRBD1,CASSHTGTGSYEQYF,TGCGCCAGCAGCCACACCGGGACAGGGTCCTACGAGCAGTACTTC
-,18,TRBV21-1,TRBJ2-1,-,CASSQKWGRGGSYNEQFF,TGTGCCAGCAGCCAGAAATGGGGGCGGGGGGGTTCCTACAATGAGCAGTTCTTC
once,16,TRBV13,TRBJ2-7,TRBD1,CASSHLGTGVAYEQYF,TGTGCCAGCAGCCACCTCGGGACAGGGGTTGCCTACGAGCAGTACTTC
few,15,TRBV7-9,TRBJ1-2,-,CASSPDRITNYGYTF,TGTGCCAGCAGCCCCGACAGGATTACTAACTATGGCTACACCTTC
-,14,TRBV30,TRBJ2-1,-,CAWSGGTYFNEQFF,TGTGCCTGGAGTGGGGGGACATATTTCAATGAGCAGTTCTTC
-,15,TRBV6-5,TRBJ2-1,TRBD2,CASSGGAGDYNEQFF,TGTGCCAGCAGCGGGGGGGCTGGGGACTACAATGAGCAGTTCTTC
-,14,TRBV19,TRBJ2-4,TRBD1,CASRADRGGNIQYF,TGTGCCAGTAGGGCCGACAGGGGGGGAAACATTCAGTACTTC
-,14,TRBV6-1,TRBJ2-1,-,CASSELPGNGEQFF,TGTGCCAGCAGTGAATTGCCCGGGAATGGTGAGCAGTTCTTC
once,18,TRBV7-2,TRBJ2-2,TRBD2,CASRNGLAGGPNTGELFF,TGTGCCAGCAGAAATGGACTAGCGGGAGGGCCGAACACCGGGGAGCTGTTTTTT
once,15,TRBV5-1,TRBJ2-3,TRBD2,CASSPLAGATDTQYF,TGCGCCAGCAGCCCTCTAGCGGGAGCCACAGATACGCAGTATTTT
-,15,TRBV7-6,TRBJ2-3,-,CASSLRDWGADTQYF,TGTGCCAGCAGCCTACGGGACTGGGGGGCAGATACGCAGTATTTT
-,16,TRBV5-6,TRBJ2-3,TRBD2,CASSFGAGDGTDTQYF,TGTGCCAGCAGCTTTGGGGCGGGAGATGGCACAGATACGCAGTATTTT
-,12,TRBV27,TRBJ2-7,TRBD1,CASSGTGPEQYF,TGTGCCAGCAGCGGGACAGGGCCCGAGCAGTACTTC
-,18,TRBV5-1,TRBJ1-3,TRBD1,CASSLEWTGFGSGNTIYF,TGCGCCAGCAGCTTGGAATGGACAGGGTTCGGCTCTGGAAACACCATATATTTT
medium-sized,15,TRBV5-6,TRBJ2-1,TRBD2,CASRPGLANYNEQFF,TGTGCCAGCAGACCGGGACTAGCGAACTACAATGAGCAGTTCTTC
few,15,TRBV7-9,TRBJ2-7,-,CASSKGQSGAYEQYF,TGTGCCAGCAGCAAGGGTCAGAGCGGAGCCTACGAGCAGTACTTC
-,14,TRBV13,TRBJ1-4,TRBD1,CASSTGTGDEKLFF,TGTGCCAGCAGCACCGGGACAGGAGATGAAAAACTGTTTTTT
-,16,TRBV5-6,TRBJ2-1,-,CASSYSSGSSYNEQFF,TGTGCCAGCAGCTACTCAAGCGGAAGCTCCTACAATGAGCAGTTCTTC
-,14,TRBV30,TRBJ1-5,-,CAWSVRGISQPQHF,TGTGCCTGGAGTGTACGGGGAATAAGTCAGCCCCAGCATTTT
-,15,TRBV13,TRBJ1-6,TRBD1,CASSLTGGSNSPLHF,TGTGCCAGCAGCTTAACAGGGGGATCTAATTCACCCCTCCACTTT
once,18,TRBV27,TRBJ1-2,TRBD1,CASSLSAFRDRRNYGYTF,TGTGCCAGCAGTTTATCCGCTTTCCGGGACAGAAGGAACTATGGCTACACCTTC
-,17,TRBV15,TRBJ1-1,TRBD1,CATSPRDRLRKNTEAFF,TGTGCCACCAGCCCCCGGGACAGGCTGAGGAAGAACACTGAAGCTTTCTTT
-,12,TRBV28,TRBJ1-5,-,CASSPPNQPQHF,TGTGCCAGCAGTCCTCCTAATCAGCCCCAGCATTTT
few,13,TRBV18,TRBJ1-1,-,CASSPATPPEAFF,TGTGCCAGCTCACCAGCGACACCTCCCGAAGCTTTCTTT
-,15,TRBV7-9,TRBJ2-7,-,CASSVANRVRGEQYF,TGTGCCAGCAGCGTAGCGAACAGGGTTCGGGGCGAGCAGTACTTC
-,15,TRBV4-3,TRBJ2-7,TRBD1,CASSQIGTVSYEQYF,TGCGCCAGCAGCCAGATCGGGACAGTCTCCTACGAGCAGTACTTC
-,14,TRBV7-9,TRBJ2-3,TRBD2,CASSLEQEGTRRYF,TGTGCCAGCAGCTTAGAGCAGGAGGGGACTAGGCGGTATTTT
-,15,TRBV6-5,TRBJ1-2,TRBD1,CASSSSPGQGTGYTF,TGTGCCAGCAGCTCATCCCCGGGACAGGGAACTGGCTACACCTTC
-,18,TRBV7-3,TRBJ2-1,TRBD1,CASSRRKGGIGNYNEQFF,TGTGCCAGCAGCCGGAGGAAAGGGGGCATAGGAAACTACAATGAGCAGTTCTTC
few,17,TRBV11-1,TRBJ2-7,TRBD1,CASSLGGQGLVSYEQYF,TGTGCCAGCAGCTTAGGAGGACAGGGGTTGGTTTCCTACGAGCAGTACTTC
-,12,TRBV5-1,TRBJ1-2,-,CASSFGGNGYTF,TGCGCCAGCAGCTTCGGAGGGAATGGCTACACCTTC
few,11,TRBV5-5,TRBJ2-3,-,CASRGGDTQYF,TGTGCCAGCAGGGGGGGAGATACGCAGTATTTT
-,15,TRBV6-6,TRBJ1-2,TRBD1,CASSPERDRGYGYTF,TGTGCCAGCAGCCCTGAAAGAGACAGGGGCTATGGCTACACCTTC